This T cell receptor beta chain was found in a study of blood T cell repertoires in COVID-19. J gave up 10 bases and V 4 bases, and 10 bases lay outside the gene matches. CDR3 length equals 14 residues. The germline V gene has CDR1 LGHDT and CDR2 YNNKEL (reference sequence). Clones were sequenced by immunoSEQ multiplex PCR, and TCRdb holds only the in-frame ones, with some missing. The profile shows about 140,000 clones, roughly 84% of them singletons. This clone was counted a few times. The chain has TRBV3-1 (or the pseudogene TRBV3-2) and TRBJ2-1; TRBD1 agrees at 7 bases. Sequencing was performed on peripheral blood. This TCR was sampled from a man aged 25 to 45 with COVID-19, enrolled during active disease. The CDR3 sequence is CASSPRDSMREQFF. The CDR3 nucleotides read TGTGCCAGCAGCCCCCGGGACAGTATGCGCGAGCAGTTCTTC.